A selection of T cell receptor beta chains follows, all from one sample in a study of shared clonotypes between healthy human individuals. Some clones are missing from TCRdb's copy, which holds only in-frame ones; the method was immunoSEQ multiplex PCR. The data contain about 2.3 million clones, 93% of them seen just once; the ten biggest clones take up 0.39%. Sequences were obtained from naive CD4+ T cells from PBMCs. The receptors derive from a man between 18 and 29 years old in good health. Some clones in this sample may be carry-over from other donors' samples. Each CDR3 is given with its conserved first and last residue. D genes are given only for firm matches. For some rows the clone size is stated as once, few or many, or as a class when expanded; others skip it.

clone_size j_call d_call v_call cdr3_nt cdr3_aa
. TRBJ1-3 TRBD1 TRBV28 TGTGCCAGCAGACCCCCGGGGACAGGGAGAAACACCATATATTTT CASRPPGTGRNTIYF
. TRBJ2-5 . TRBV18 TGTGCCAGCTCACCACATCTCGGGGCTGATAGCCAGTACTTC CASSPHLGADSQYF
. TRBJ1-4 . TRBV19 TGTGCCAGTAGTCTCGGGCAGGGCACAACTAATGAAAAACTGTTTTTT CASSLGQGTTNEKLFF
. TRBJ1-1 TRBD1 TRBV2 TGTGCCAGCAGTGTTGAGGGGGCCAAGAACACTGAAGCTTTCTTT CASSVEGAKNTEAFF
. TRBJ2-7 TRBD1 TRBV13 TGTGCCAGCAGCCCTCGGGACAGGGGTTACGAGCAGTACTTC CASSPRDRGYEQYF
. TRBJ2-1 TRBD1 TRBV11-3 TGTGCCAGCAGCTTAGCGGGACAGGGGTACAATGAGCAGTTCTTC CASSLAGQGYNEQFF
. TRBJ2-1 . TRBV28 TGTGCCAGCAGCCCCCTCCAACTGGGAGCGAAACCCAATGAGCAGTTCTTC CASSPLQLGAKPNEQFF
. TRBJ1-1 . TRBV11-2 TGTGCCAGCAGCCCGTTACGAATAACTGAAGCTTTCTTT CASSPLRITEAFF
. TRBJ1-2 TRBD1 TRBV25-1 TGTGCCAGCAAATCCGACAGGGTAAATGGCTACACCTTC CASKSDRVNGYTF
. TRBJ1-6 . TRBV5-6 TGTGCCAGCAGGAGCTCCTATAATTCACCCCTCCACTTT CASRSSYNSPLHF
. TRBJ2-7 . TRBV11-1 TGTGCCAGCAGCAAGGCCGGGACACCTTCCTACGAGCAGTACTTC CASSKAGTPSYEQYF
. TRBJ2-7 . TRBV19 TGTGCCAGTAGCAATAGGTCCCACAGGGAGGGGTACGAGCAGTACTTC CASSNRSHREGYEQYF
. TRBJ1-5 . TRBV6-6 TGTGCCAGCAGGCAATCCCAAGATTATAGCAATCAGCCCCAGCATTTT CASRQSQDYSNQPQHF
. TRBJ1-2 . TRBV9 TGTGCCAGCAGCGTTGGGAGCACTAACTATGGCTACACCTTC CASSVGSTNYGYTF
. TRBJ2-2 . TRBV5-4 TGTGCCAGCAGAGACTTGGCCCCCAGGGGTGGTTCCGGGGAGCTGTTTTTT CASRDLAPRGGSGELFF
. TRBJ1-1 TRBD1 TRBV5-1 TGCGCCAGCAGCTTGGAGGACAGGGGGCGAGCTTTCTTT CASSLEDRGRAFF
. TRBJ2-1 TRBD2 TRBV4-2 TGTGCCAGCAGCCTCGGACTAGCGAGAAATGAGCAGTTCTTC CASSLGLARNEQFF
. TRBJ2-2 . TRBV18 TGTGCCAGCTCACCGGTGACAGGAGCCAGCACCGGGGAGCTGTTTTTT CASSPVTGASTGELFF
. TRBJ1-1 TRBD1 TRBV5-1 TGCGCCAGCAGTTTAGGAATAGACAGGGACTTCGGAACCACTGAAGCTTTCTTT CASSLGIDRDFGTTEAFF
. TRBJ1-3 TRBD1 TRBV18 TGTGCCAGCTCACCCGGACAGGGGTCCCACCTGGGTGGAAACACCATATATTTT CASSPGQGSHLGGNTIYF
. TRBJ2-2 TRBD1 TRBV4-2 TGTGCCAGCAGCCAAGTCCCGACAGGGTTCTCCGGGGAGCTGTTTTTT CASSQVPTGFSGELFF
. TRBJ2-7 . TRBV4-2 TGTGCCAGCAGCCAAGTGTCAGGGTCCTACGAGCAGTACTTC CASSQVSGSYEQYF
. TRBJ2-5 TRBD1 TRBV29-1 TGCAGCGTGGAAACAGGGGGGGAGACCCAGTACTTC CSVETGGETQYF
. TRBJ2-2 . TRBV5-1 TGCGCCAGCAGCTTGGGGACAGATCACACCGGGGAGCTGTTTTTT CASSLGTDHTGELFF
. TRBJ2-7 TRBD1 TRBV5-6 TGTGCCAGCAGCCCGGACAGGGCGGATCGTTACGAGCAGTACTTC CASSPDRADRYEQYF
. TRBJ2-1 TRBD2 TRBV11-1 TGTGCCAGCAGCTCCACTAGCGGGAGTATGGCTGAGCAGTTCTTC CASSSTSGSMAEQFF
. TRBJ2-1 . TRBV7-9 TGTGCCAGCAGCTTAGTGGGCGGCGACGGAACCAATGAGCAGTTCTTC CASSLVGGDGTNEQFF
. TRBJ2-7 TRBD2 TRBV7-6 TGTGCCAGCAGCTTAGGGCTTTGGCGGGAGTACCCCGAGCAGTACTTC CASSLGLWREYPEQYF
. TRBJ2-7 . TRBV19 TGTGCCAGTTCCTCGGTTGGGACAGAGGGGGGCGAGCAGTACTTC CASSSVGTEGGEQYF
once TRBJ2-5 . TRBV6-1 TGTGCCAGCGACCGGGACAGTCGGGGGGAGACCCAGTACTTC CASDRDSRGETQYF
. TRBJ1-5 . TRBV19 TGTGCCAGTAGTATATGGTCAGGGTCCTCCACCCAGCATTTT CASSIWSGSSTQHF
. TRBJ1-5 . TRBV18 TGTGCCAGCTCACCAGGAATCCGAAATCAGCCCCAGCATTTT CASSPGIRNQPQHF
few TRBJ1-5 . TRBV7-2 TGTGCCAGCAGCTTAGCTGCAGTTAGCAATCAGCCCCAGCATTTT CASSLAAVSNQPQHF